This entry features one TCR beta chain sequence. This may come from a read error, since a much larger clone is one base off. With 10-nucleotide random UMIs, 5'RACE was used to make the cDNA. Over 180 million TCR-beta sequences from 15-18 subjects were obtained in each sequencing run. TCRdb analysed the 5' RACE reads with MiXCR anew, one entry per CDR3 protein. The top ten hold about 4% of the sample, which has tens of thousands of distinct CDR3 sequences, 3.4% seen once. This record comes from a study of neurological immune-mediated disorders. V lost 4 bases, J lost 5 bases, and 9 bases lay in between. Germline CDR1 is SGHRS and CDR2 is YFSETQ. The CDR3 runs to 13 residues.

This chain uses TRBV5-1 with TRBJ1-4; D remains ambiguous. Sequencing input: PBMCs. This TCR derives from a man aged 35-49 years with multiple sclerosis. The DNA for the CDR3 is TGCGCCAGCAGCCCGGTTCCCAATGAAAAACTGTTTTTT. Protein sequence: CASSPVPNEKLFF.